These T cell receptor beta chains were read from a single sample in a study of naive and memory T cell subsets. One entry per CDR3 protein results from TCRdb running MiXCR on the UMI-ligation and nested PCR reads. The table shows over 25,000 distinct CDR3 sequences, with around a sixth occurring only once. Sequencing was carried out using effector memory CD4+ T cells from blood. The source of these receptors is a human donor in good health. The conserved cysteine and the conserved F or W are not part of the CDR3 here.

v_gene: TRBV28; CDR3aa: ASSLGGFNEKLF
v_gene: TRBV25-1; CDR3aa: ASSALTYGSFEAF
v_gene: TRBV25-1; CDR3aa: ASSTGGNYGYT
v_gene: TRBV30; CDR3aa: AWSVVRDGYSPLH
v_gene: TRBV7-8; CDR3aa: ASSLAAQPQH
v_gene: TRBV15; CDR3aa: ATSRDRGKYGYT
v_gene: TRBV27; CDR3aa: ASSLMGLAKNIQY
v_gene: TRBV7-9; CDR3aa: ASSPAGAAGNTIY
v_gene: TRBV6-6; CDR3aa: ATTGGYEQY
v_gene: TRBV2; CDR3aa: ASSDGTAYSNQPQH
v_gene: TRBV20-1; CDR3aa: SARGLGQGVYYEQY
v_gene: TRBV28; CDR3aa: ASSLWAIAEAF
v_gene: TRBV7-2; CDR3aa: ASSQQTGAYEQY
v_gene: TRBV20-1; CDR3aa: SARRGARTEAF
v_gene: TRBV18; CDR3aa: ASSLQLGASGRTDTQY
v_gene: TRBV20-1; CDR3aa: SASPTGNTIY
v_gene: TRBV18; CDR3aa: ASSAGQNTEAF
v_gene: TRBV7-2; CDR3aa: ASSLAVSTDTQY
v_gene: TRBV20-1; CDR3aa: SARDIVQYDQPQH
v_gene: TRBV15; CDR3aa: ATSEADRNAYEQY
v_gene: TRBV4-1; CDR3aa: ASSQGGTAYNEQF
v_gene: TRBV28; CDR3aa: ASKRADYGYT
v_gene: TRBV6-2/TRBV6-3; CDR3aa: ASSVYLRVSLSYEQY
v_gene: TRBV7-2; CDR3aa: ASSPRDSGRLGRETQY
v_gene: TRBV6-2/TRBV6-3; CDR3aa: ASRRVPASHEQY
v_gene: TRBV28; CDR3aa: ASSWTGGAKNIQY
v_gene: TRBV28; CDR3aa: ASSLSAGGPRLGRETQY
v_gene: TRBV7-7; CDR3aa: ASRPTGSNTGELF
v_gene: TRBV18; CDR3aa: ASSPPVSGEQY
v_gene: TRBV5-6; CDR3aa: ASSLVASGRIDTQY
v_gene: TRBV28; CDR3aa: ASREGQGSGNTIY
v_gene: TRBV11-2; CDR3aa: ASSLVQTEAF
v_gene: TRBV6-2/TRBV6-3; CDR3aa: ACRREIVNTEAF
v_gene: TRBV7-2; CDR3aa: ASSIQVNTEAF
v_gene: TRBV28; CDR3aa: ASSFRTYNSPLH
v_gene: TRBV12-3/TRBV12-4; CDR3aa: ASSHGTGLSQPQH